The entry that follows covers one T cell receptor beta chain sequence. These data belong to a study of T cells in women clearing cervical HPV infection. In the study overall: Women with histologically confirmed HPV16-related CIN3 or worse, 2 with invasive cancer, served as cases. With HLA typing for only a few women, HLA confounding remains possible.

immunoSEQ multiplex PCR used an average of around 1,200 ng genomic DNA. Some clones are missing from TCRdb's copy, which holds only in-frame ones; the method was immunoSEQ multiplex PCR. The record lists roughly 13,000 clones, of which the ten most abundant hold 7.5% to 8.5%. The clonotype comes from a woman between 18 and 69 years old with a cervical HPV16 infection that either progressed to CIN3+ or cleared (not recorded which). The source material was blood buffy coat.

CDR3 residues: CASSDNRDLAKNIYTF. CDR3 bases read: TGTGCCAGCAGCGACAACAGGGATCTAGCCAAAAACATC. The V call is TRBV2, the J call TRBJ1-2; possibly TRBD1 for D (6 bases). The read ends 3 residues shy of where the CDR3 ends; the end is completed using the germline J gene. The CDR3 has 16 amino acids. The germline gives CDR1 SNHLY, CDR2 FYNNEI.